This TCR beta chain was observed in a study of regulatory T cells in long-lasting Graves disease. Deletions cut 0 bases from V and 7 bases from J, with 15 bases between. From germline, CDR1 is DFQATT and CDR2 SNEGSKA (reference sequence). The CDR3 extends over 14 amino acids. This clonotype was seen ten or more times. Through Arm-PCR of CDR3 regions and iRepertoire HTBI primers, TCR beta libraries were built. TCRdb reprocessed the multiplex PCR reads with MiXCR, giving one entry per CDR3 protein. The repertoire holds under 450,000 distinct CDR3 sequences, 12% seen once, with approximately 17% in the top ten. Time point described: newly diagnosed GD, antithyroid drugs for less than 3 months. The TCR library was prepared using RNA isolated from PBMCs. These sequences were also reported in another study, on T cells in Graves' hyperthyroidism and ophthalmopathy. From that second work: Initially, a first-round RT-PCR of the TCR CDR3 employed the HTBI primer set.

Sequenced here: peripheral blood mononuclear cells (PBMCs), sampled at new diagnosis, from a patient treated with antithyroid drugs. This TCR came from a young woman with Graves disease. The chain combines TRBV20-1 with TRBJ1-2; D gene unclear. The DNA of the CDR3 is TGCAGTGCTAGAGATCAATGGCGGTCTATTGGCTACACCTTC. Amino acid sequence: CSARDQWRSIGYTF.